This TCR beta chain was captured in a study of cytomegalovirus exposure and HLA in healthy donors. Study results and limitations: Among donors in an Asian-associated ancestry cluster, a later analysis reportedly found fewer N-insertions than the roughly 700-donor mean.

As concerns this clone: The antigen is undetermined.

The V gene lost 4 bases and the J gene lost 5 bases, with 9 bases spanning the gap. Germline-derived CDR1 and CDR2 are SGHNT and YYREEE (reference sequence). This CDR3 is built from 12 residues. Everyone who donated was a healthy bone marrow donor. The PCR employed 60 Vbeta primers together with 13 Jbeta primers. Profiled with immunoSEQ multiplex PCR; TCRdb holds only in-frame clones, not every one. The sample holds 150,000 to 200,000 clones, 65% to 80% seen once. The chain recombines TRBV5-4 with TRBJ2-5; D unclear. This TCR came from a woman aged 40 to 49 in good health and CMV-seronegative. The source material was PBMCs. The chain's CDR3 is CASSPNRETQYF. DNA for the CDR3: TGTGCCAGCAGCCCTAACCGGGAGACCCAGTACTTC.